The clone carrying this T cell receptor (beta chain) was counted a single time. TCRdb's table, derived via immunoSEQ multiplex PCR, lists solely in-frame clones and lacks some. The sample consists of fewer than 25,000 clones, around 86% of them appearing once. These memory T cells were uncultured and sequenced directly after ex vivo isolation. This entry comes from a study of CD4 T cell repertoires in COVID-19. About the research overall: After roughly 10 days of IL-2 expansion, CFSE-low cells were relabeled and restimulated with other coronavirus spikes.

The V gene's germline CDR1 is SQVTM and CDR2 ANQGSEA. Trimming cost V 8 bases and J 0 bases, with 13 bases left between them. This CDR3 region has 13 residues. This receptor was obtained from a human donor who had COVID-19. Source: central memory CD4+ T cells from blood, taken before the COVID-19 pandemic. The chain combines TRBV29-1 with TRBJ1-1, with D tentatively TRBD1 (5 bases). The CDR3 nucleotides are TGCAGCTACGGGGGACCTATGAACACTGAAGCTTTCTTT. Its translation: CSYGGPMNTEAFF. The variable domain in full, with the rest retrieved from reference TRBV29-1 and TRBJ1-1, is SAVISQKPSRDICQRGTSLTIQCQVDSQVTMMFWYRQQPGQSLTLIATANQGSEATYESGFVIDKFPISRPNLTFSTLTVSNMSPEDSSIYLCSYGGPMNTEAFFGQGTRLTVV.